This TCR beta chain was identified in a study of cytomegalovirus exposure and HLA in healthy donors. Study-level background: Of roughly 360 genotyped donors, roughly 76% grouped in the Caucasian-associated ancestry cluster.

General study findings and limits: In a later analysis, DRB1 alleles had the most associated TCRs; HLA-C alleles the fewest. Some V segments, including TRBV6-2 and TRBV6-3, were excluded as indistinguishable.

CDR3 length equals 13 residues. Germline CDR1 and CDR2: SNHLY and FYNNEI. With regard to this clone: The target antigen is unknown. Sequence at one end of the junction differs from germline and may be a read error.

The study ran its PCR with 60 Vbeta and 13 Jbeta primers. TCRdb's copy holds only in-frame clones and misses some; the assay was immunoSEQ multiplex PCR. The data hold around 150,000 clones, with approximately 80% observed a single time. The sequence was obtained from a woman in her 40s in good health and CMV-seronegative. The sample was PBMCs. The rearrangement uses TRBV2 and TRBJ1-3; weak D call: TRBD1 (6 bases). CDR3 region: CASSGNGGPSYGF. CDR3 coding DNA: TGTGCCAGCAGTGGAAACGGGGGGCCTTCGTACGGTTTT.